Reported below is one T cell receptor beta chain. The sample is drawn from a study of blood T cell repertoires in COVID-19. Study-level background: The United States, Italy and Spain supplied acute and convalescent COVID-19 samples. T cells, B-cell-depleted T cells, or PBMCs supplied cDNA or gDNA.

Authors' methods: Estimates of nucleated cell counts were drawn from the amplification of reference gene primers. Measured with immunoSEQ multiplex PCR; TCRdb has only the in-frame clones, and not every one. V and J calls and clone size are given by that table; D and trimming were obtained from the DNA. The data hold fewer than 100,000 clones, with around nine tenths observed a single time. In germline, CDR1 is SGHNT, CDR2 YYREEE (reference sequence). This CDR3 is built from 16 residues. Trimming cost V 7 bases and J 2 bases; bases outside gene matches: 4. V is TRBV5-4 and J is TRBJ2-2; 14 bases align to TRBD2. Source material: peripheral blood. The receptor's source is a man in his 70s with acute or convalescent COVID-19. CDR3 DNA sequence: TGTGCCAGCGGGACTAGCGGGAGTATTAACACCGGGGAGCTGTTTTTT. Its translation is CASGTSGSINTGELFF.